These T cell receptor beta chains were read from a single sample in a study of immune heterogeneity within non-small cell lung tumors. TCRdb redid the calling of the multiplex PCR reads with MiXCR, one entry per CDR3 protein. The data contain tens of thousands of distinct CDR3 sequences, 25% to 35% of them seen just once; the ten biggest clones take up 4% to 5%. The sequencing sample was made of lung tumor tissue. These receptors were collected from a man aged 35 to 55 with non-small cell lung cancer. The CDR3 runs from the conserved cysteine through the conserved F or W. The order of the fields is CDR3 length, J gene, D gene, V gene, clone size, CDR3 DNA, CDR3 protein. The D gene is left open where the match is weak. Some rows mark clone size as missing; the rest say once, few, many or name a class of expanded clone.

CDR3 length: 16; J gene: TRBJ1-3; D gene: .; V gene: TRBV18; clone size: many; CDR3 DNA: TGTGCCAGCTCACCGGGACAATTACGCTCTGGAAACACCATATATTTT; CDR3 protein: CASSPGQLRSGNTIYF
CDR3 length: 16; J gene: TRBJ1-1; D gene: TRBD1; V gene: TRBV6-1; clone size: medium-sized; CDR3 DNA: TGTGCCAGCGTCCGTCGAACCGGGACAGGGAACACTGAAGCTTTCTTT; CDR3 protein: CASVRRTGTGNTEAFF
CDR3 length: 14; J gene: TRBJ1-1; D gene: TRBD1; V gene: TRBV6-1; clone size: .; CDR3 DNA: TGTGCCAGCAGTGTCGGAGGACAGGACACTGCCGCTTTCTTT; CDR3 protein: CASSVGGQDTAAFF
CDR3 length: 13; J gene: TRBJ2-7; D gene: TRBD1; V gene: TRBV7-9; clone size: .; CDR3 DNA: TGTGCCAGCAGACAGACAGGGACCTACGAGCAGTACTTC; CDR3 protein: CASRQTGTYEQYF
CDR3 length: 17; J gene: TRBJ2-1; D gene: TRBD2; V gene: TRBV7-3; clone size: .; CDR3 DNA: TGTGCCAGCAGCCACGGAACAGGACTAGAAGAGGGTAATGAGCAGCTCTTC; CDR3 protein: CASSHGTGLEEGNEQLF
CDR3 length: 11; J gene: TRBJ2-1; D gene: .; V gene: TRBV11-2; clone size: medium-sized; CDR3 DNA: TGTGCCAGCAGCTTATTATATGAGCAGTTCTTC; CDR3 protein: CASSLLYEQFF
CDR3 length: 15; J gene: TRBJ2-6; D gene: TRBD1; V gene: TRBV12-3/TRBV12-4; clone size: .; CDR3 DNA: TGTGCCAGCAGTTACAGGGGCTCTGGGGCCAACGTCCTGACTTTC; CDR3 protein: CASSYRGSGANVLTF
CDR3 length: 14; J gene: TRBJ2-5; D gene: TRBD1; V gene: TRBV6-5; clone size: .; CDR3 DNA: TGTGCCAGCAGTTACGGGACAGGACAAGAGACCCAGTACTTC; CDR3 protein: CASSYGTGQETQYF
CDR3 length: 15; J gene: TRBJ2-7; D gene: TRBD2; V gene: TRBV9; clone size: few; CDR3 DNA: TGTGCCAGCAGCGCCGAGACTAGCGGGATCGACGAGCAGTACTTC; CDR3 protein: CASSAETSGIDEQYF
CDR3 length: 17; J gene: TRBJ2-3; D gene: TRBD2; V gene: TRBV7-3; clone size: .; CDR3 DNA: TGTGCCAGCAGCTCCGGGACTAGCGGGAGTAGTTCAGATACGCAGTATTTT; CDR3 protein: CASSSGTSGSSSDTQYF
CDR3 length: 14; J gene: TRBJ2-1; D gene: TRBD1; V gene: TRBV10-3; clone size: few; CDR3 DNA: TGTGCCATCCATCCCGACAGGGGATACAATGAGCAGTTCTTC; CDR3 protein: CAIHPDRGYNEQFF
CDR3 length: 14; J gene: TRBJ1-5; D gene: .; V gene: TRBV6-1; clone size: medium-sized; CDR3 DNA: TGTGCCAGCAGTGAAGGAAATGCTGGTCAGCCCCAGCATTTT; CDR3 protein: CASSEGNAGQPQHF
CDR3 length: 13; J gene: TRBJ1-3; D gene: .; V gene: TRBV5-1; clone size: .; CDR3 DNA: TGCGCCAGCAGCTTTACGACTGGAAACACCATATATTTT; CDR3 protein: CASSFTTGNTIYF
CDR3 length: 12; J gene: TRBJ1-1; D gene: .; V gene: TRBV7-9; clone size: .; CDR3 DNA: TGTGCCAGCAGCAGGACTGAGGCTGAAGCTTTCTTT; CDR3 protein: CASSRTEAEAFF
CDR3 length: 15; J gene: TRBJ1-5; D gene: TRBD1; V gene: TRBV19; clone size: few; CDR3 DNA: TGTGCCAGTAGTATTGGGACAGGGGGCAATCAGCCCCAGCATTTT; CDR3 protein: CASSIGTGGNQPQHF
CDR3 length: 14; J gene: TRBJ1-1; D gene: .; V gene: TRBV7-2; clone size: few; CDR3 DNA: TGTGCCAGCAGCTCGGGACTTTCGAACACTGAAGCTTTCTTT; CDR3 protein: CASSSGLSNTEAFF
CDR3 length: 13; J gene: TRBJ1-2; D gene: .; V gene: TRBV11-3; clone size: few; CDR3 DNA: TGTGCCAGCAGCCCAAGGACAGCGCGAGGCTACACCTTC; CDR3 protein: CASSPRTARGYTF
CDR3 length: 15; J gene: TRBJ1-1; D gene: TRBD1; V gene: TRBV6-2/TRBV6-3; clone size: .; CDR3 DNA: TGTGCCAGCAGTCCCCGAGGGACAGGGGTAACTGAAGCTTTCTTT; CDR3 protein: CASSPRGTGVTEAFF
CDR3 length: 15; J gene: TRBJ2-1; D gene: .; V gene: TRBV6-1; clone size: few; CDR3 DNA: TGTGCCAGCAGTGGGGGGTATTCGTCCTACAATGAGCAGTTCTTC; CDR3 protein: CASSGGYSSYNEQFF
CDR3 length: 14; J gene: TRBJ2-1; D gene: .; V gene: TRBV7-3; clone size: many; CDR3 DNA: TGTGCCAGCAGCTCCGTAGGTTTGGGGACTGAGCAGTTCTTC; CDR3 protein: CASSSVGLGTEQFF
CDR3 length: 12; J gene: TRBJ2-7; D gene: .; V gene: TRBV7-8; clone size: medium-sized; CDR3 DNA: TGTGCCAGCAGCTGGGGACACTACGAGCAGTACTTC; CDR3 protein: CASSWGHYEQYF
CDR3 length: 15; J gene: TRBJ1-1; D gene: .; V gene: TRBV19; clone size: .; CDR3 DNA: TGTGCCAGTAGCCCTCTAAGGGAAAGGGGCACTGAAGCTTTCTTT; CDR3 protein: CASSPLRERGTEAFF
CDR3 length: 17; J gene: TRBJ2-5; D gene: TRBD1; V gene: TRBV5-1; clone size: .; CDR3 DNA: TGCGCCAGCAGCAGAAGAGGGGGACAGGGGAGGGGAGAGACCCAGTACTTC; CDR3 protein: CASSRRGGQGRGETQYF
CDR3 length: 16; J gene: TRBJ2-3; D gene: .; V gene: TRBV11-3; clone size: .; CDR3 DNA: TGTGCCAGCAGCTTAGTTTCGGGGAGCTCCACAGATACGCAGTATTTT; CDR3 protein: CASSLVSGSSTDTQYF
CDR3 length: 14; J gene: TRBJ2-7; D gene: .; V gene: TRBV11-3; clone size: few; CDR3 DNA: TGTGCCAGCAGCCCGTGGGGGGAAGCCTACGAGCAGTACTTC; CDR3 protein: CASSPWGEAYEQYF
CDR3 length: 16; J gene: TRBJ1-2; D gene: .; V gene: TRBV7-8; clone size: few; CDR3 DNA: TGTGCCAGCAGCTTAGGGACCCCTCAGCTAGGCTATGGCTACACCTTC; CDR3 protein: CASSLGTPQLGYGYTF
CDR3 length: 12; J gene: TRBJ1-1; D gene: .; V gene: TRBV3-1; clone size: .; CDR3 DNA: TGTGCCAGCAGCCATGTAGGCACTGAAGCTTTCTTT; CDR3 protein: CASSHVGTEAFF
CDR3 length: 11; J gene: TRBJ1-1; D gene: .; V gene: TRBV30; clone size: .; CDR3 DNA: TGTGCCTGGAAAAAGGACACTGAAGCTTTCTTT; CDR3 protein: CAWKKDTEAFF
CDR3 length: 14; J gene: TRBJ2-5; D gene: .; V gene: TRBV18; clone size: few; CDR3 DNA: TGTGCCAGCTCGGCCGCCAGGGCCCAAGAGACCCAGTACTTC; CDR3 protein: CASSAARAQETQYF
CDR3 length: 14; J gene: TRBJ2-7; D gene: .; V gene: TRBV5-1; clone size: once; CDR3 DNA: TGCGCCAGCAGCCCCCGGGACGAAGCCTACGAGCGGTACTTC; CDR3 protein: CASSPRDEAYERYF
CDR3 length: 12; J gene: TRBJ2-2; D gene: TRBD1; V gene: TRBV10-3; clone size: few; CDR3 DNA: TGTGCCATCAGTGATCGGACAGGGCAACTGTTTTTT; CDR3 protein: CAISDRTGQLFF
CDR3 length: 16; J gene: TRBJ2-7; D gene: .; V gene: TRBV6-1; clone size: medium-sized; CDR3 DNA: TGTGCCAGCAGTCCTCGGGCGCCCGCACCCCCCTACGAGCAGTACTTC; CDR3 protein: CASSPRAPAPPYEQYF
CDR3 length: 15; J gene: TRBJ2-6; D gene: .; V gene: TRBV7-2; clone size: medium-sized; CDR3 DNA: TGTGCCAGCAGTGCTGGGGGAACTGGGGCCAACGTCCTGACTTTC; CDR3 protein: CASSAGGTGANVLTF
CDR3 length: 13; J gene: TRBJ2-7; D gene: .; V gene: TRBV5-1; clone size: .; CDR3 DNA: TGCGCCAGCAGCTCCCCCCCCGGGGACGAGCAGTACTTC; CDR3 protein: CASSSPPGDEQYF
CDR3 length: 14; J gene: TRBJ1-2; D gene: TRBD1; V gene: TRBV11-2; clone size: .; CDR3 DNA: TGTGCCAGCAACCCGGACAGGGGCATCAATGCCTACACCTTC; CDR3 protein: CASNPDRGINAYTF
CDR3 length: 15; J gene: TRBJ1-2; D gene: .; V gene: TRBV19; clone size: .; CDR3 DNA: TGTGCCAGTAGTAGTGGGACAACAGCTAACTATGGCTACACCTTC; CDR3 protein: CASSSGTTANYGYTF
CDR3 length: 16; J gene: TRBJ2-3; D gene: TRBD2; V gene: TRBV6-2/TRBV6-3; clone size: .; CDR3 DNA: TGTGCCAGCGGTTGGACTAGCGGGAGGTTCACAGATACGCAGTATTTT; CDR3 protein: CASGWTSGRFTDTQYF
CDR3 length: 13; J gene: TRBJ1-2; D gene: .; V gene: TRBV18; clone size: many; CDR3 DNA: TGTGCCAGCTCACCTGAGGCCGCCTATGGCTACACCTTC; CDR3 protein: CASSPEAAYGYTF
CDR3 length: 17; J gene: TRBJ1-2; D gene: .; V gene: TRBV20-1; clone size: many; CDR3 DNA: TGCAGTGCTAGATCAACTGATGTGGCCTCGGAGAACTATGGCTACACCTTC; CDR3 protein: CSARSTDVASENYGYTF
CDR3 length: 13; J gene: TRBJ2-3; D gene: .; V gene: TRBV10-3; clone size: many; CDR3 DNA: TGTGCCACCGTGGGACTCCCGGCAGATACGCAGTATTTT; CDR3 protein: CATVGLPADTQYF
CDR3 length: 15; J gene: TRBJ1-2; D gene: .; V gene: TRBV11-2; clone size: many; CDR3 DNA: TGTGCCAGCAGCTTAGATGGCAGGTCTAACTATGGCTACACCTTC; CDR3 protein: CASSLDGRSNYGYTF
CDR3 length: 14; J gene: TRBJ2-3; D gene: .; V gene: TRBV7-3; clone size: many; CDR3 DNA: TGTGCCAGCAGCTTATCTCCTTGGACAGATACGCAGTATTTT; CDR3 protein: CASSLSPWTDTQYF